This T cell receptor (beta chain) was identified in a study of blood T cells in healthy people across ages. On the study more broadly: Every two T cells gave about one barcoded beta molecule via template switching.

This CDR3 contains 14 residues. In germline, CDR1 is SGHAT, CDR2 FQNNGV. Trimming removed 5 bases from V and 2 bases from J, with 9 bases in between. Primers used in a second PCR of about 6 to 11 cycles were a sample-barcoded 5' primer and a J-beta primer mix. A template-switch adaptor that had 12 random nucleotides put a tag on each cDNA molecule. In TCRdb, the 5' RACE reads were re-called with MiXCR into one record per CDR3 protein. This sample has approximately 880,000 distinct CDR3 sequences, with under 50% found just once. This clonotype was seen only once. Samples each had at least 5.5 micrograms of total RNA extracted.

Sequencing was done on a sample of blood. The sequence derives from a man aged 25 to 40 in good health. The chain has TRBV11-2 and TRBJ2-2; D might be TRBD2 (5 bases). Here the CDR3 reads CASSGAVNTGELFF. The CDR3 region has the DNA TGTGCCAGCAGCGGAGCGGTTAACACCGGGGAGCTGTTTTTT.